A single sample is the source of the 13 T cell receptor beta chains below, sequenced in a study of T cell responses to AZD1222 COVID-19 vaccine. Some clones are missing from TCRdb's copy, which holds only in-frame ones; the method was immunoSEQ multiplex PCR. The repertoire holds fewer than 300,000 clones, with approximately 93% as singletons. This material consisted of peripheral blood, taken on day 0 of AZD1222 vaccination. The source is an adult in good health.

Written as DNA, the CDR3 is TGTGCCAGCAGTGAAGCAGGGGGCCCCTATAATTCACCCCTCCACTTT. It specifies CASSEAGGPYNSPLHF. The gene calls are TRBV25-1 and TRBJ1-6; 8 positions agree with TRBD1. The germline V gene has CDR1 MGHDK and CDR2 SYGVNS. Losses at the gene ends were 2 bases for V and 2 bases for J; bases not matched to a gene: 2. The CDR3 covers 16 residues.

The chain uses TRBV5-4 and TRBJ2-7; TRBD2 matches 7 bases. CDR1 and CDR2 from the germline V gene are SGHNT and YYREEE (reference sequence). This CDR3 contains 17 residues. Unmatched junction bases numbered 16, after V lost 0 bases and J lost 7 bases. The CDR3 here is CASSLAPRGGGGDEQYF. CDR3 coding DNA: TGTGCCAGCAGCTTGGCGCCCCGCGGGGGTGGGGGGGATGAGCAGTACTTC.

The CDR3 sequence is CASNNILGGGYSSYEQYF. DNA of the CDR3: TGTGCCAGCAACAATATATTGGGGGGGGGCTACAGCTCCTACGAGCAGTACTTC. The rearrangement joins TRBV28 to TRBJ2-7, with D tentatively TRBD2 (7 bases). The V end lost 7 bases, the J end lost 0 bases, and 25 bases lay between the germline ends. The CDR3 runs to 18 residues. Germline CDR1 is MDHEN and CDR2 is SYDVKM.

The chain carries TRBV11-2 and TRBJ2-7; D possibly corresponds to TRBD1 (5 bases). From germline, CDR1 is SGHAT and CDR2 FQNNGV. The CDR3 runs to 13 residues. V shed 5 bases and J shed 1 base, with 9 bases lying between them. The CDR3 is CASSPTGSYEQYF. The CDR3 nucleotides read TGTGCCAGCAGCCCTACAGGTTCCTACGAGCAGTACTTC.

The chain combines TRBV2 with TRBJ2-1, with 10 bases matching TRBD2. V lost 5 bases to trimming and J lost 3 bases; unmatched junction nucleotides: 4. Germline V gene lookup returns CDR1 SNHLY and CDR2 FYNNEI. The CDR3 is made up of 15 amino acids. CDR3 amino acids: CASSPQREGYNEQFF. The CDR3 region has the DNA TGTGCCAGCAGTCCCCAGCGGGAGGGCTACAATGAGCAGTTCTTC.

The genes are TRBV28 and TRBJ2-2; no firm D call. The germline V gene encodes CDR1 MDHEN and CDR2 SYDVKM. The CDR3 is made up of 12 amino acids. The V end was cut by 7 bases, the J end by 6 bases, with 9 bases between. In DNA, the CDR3 is TGTGCCAGCACTTTCCACTCCGGGGAGCTGTTTTTT. Translation gives CASTFHSGELFF.

J is TRBJ2-7 and V is TRBV13; the D is unclear. The germline V gene has CDR1 PRHDT and CDR2 FYEKMQ (reference sequence). The V end lost 3 bases, the J end lost 3 bases, and 6 bases lay between the germline ends. The CDR3 is 12 amino acids. The CDR3 sequence is CASSLSNYEQYF. Here the CDR3 DNA reads TGTGCCAGCAGCTTGTCTAACTACGAGCAGTACTTC.

The chain links TRBV4-1 to TRBJ1-1; TRBD1 matches at 8 bases. The CDR3 runs to 17 residues. Losses at the gene ends were 1 base for V and 1 base for J; bases not matched to a gene: 8. CDR1 and CDR2 from the germline V gene are MGHRA and YSYEKL. In DNA form, the CDR3 reads TGCGCCAGCAGCCAAGGCCCGGGACAGGCGAGGAACACTGAAGCTTTCTTT. It translates to CASSQGPGQARNTEAFF.

This chain links TRBV29-1 with TRBJ2-7; no clear D. The germline CDR1 and CDR2 sequences are SQVTM and ANQGSEA. The germline V and J ends were trimmed by 2 bases and 5 bases, with 7 bases remaining between them. The CDR3 runs 11 residues. In DNA, the CDR3 is TGCAGCGTTGAAAGGCAAAACGAGCAGTACTTC. It is translated as CSVERQNEQYF.

The chain links TRBV19 to TRBJ1-5; D gene uncertain. CDR3 size: 14 residues. The germline V gene has CDR1 LNHDA and CDR2 SQIVND (reference sequence). The V end lost 5 bases, the J end lost 3 bases, and 11 bases lay between the germline ends. CDR3 residues: CASSLRPYNQPQHF. The CDR3 coding sequence is TGTGCCAGTAGTCTCCGACCCTACAATCAGCCCCAGCATTTT. The complete variable domain, with remaining parts taken from reference TRBV19 and TRBJ1-5, reads DGGITQSPKYLFRKEGQNVTLSCEQNLNHDAMYWYRQDPGQGLRLIYYSQIVNDFQKGDIAEGYSVSREKKESFPLTVTSAQKNPTAFYLCASSLRPYNQPQHFGDGTRLSIL.

DNA for the CDR3: TGTGCCAGTAGTTCCAGCGGAGGGGGCATCTATGGCTACACCTTC. Amino acids: CASSSSGGGIYGYTF. The chain employs TRBV19 and TRBJ1-2; 7 nucleotides match TRBD1. The CDR3 spans 15 residues. Per germline, CDR1 LNHDA and CDR2 SQIVND (reference sequence). V gave up 5 bases and J gave up 4 bases; unmatched junction bases: 10.

The genes are TRBV19 and TRBJ1-2; no firm D call. The germline gives CDR1 LNHDA, CDR2 SQIVND (reference sequence). Deletions cut 7 bases from V and 9 bases from J, with 24 bases between. This CDR3 spans 15 amino acids. The CDR3: CASKQYGGTTMSYTF. CDR3 nucleotide sequence: TGTGCCAGTAAGCAATATGGCGGAACAACTATGAGCTACACCTTC.

The chain carries TRBV28 and TRBJ2-7, with TRBD1 identical over 7 bases. V lost 7 bases and J lost 2; bases outside the gene matches: 11. The CDR3 contains 15 residues. Germline CDR1 and CDR2: MDHEN and SYDVKM. The CDR3 DNA reads TGTGCCAGCACTCGAGGGACAGCTTATACCTACGAGCAGTACTTC. Amino acid sequence: CASTRGTAYTYEQYF. The whole variable domain, remainder taken from reference TRBV28 and TRBJ2-7, is DVKVTQSSRYLVKRTGEKVFLECVQDMDHENMFWYRQDPGLGLRLIYFSYDVKMKEKGDIPEGYSVSREKKERFSLILESASTNQTSMYLCASTRGTAYTYEQYFGPGTRLTVT.